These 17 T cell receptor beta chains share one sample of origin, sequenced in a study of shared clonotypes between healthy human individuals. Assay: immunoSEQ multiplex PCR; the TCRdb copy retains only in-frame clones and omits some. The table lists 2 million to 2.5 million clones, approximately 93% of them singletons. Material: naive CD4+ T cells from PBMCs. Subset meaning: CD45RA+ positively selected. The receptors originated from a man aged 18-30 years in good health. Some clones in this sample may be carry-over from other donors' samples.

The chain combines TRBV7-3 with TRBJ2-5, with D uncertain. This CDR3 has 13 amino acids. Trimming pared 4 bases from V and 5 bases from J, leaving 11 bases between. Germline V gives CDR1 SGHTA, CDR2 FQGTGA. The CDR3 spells CASSSLGRETQYF. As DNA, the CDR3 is TGTGCCAGCAGCTCGCTCGGACGGGAGACCCAGTACTTC.

CDR3 residues: CASSGQGRAIYEQYF. CDR3 nucleotides: TGTGCCAGCAGTGGTCAGGGCAGGGCAATCTACGAGCAGTACTTC. The rearrangement uses TRBV6-1 and TRBJ2-7; possible D gene TRBD1, 5 bases. Germline V CDR1 and CDR2: MNHNS, SASEGT. The V end was cut by 4 bases, the J end by 3 bases, with 16 bases between. The CDR3 is 15 residues long.

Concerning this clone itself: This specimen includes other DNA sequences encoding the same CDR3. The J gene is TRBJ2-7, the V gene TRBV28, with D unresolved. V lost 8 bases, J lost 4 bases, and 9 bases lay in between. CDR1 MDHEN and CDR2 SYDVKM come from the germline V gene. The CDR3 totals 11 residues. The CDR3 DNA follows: TGTGCCAGCGGGCCCGGTTACGAGCAGTACTTC. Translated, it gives CASGPGYEQYF.

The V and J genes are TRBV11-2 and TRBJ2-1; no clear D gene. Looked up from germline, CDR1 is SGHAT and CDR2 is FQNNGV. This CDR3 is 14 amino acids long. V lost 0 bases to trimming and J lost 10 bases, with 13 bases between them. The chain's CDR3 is CASSLDIAGNEQFF. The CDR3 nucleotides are TGTGCCAGCAGCTTAGACATCGCAGGAAACGAGCAGTTCTTC. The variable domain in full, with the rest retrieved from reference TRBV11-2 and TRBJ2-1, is EAGVAQSPRYKIIEKRQSVAFWCNPISGHATLYWYQQILGQGPKLLIQFQNNGVVDDSQLPKDRFSAERLKGVDSTLKIQPAKLEDSAVYLCASSLDIAGNEQFFGPGTRLTVL.

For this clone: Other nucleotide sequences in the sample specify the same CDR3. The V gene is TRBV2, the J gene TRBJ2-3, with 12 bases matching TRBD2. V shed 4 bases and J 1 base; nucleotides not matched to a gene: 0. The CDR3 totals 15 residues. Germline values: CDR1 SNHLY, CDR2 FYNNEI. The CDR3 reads CASSGLAGGTDTQYF. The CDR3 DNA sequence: TGTGCCAGCAGTGGACTAGCGGGGGGCACAGATACGCAGTATTTT.

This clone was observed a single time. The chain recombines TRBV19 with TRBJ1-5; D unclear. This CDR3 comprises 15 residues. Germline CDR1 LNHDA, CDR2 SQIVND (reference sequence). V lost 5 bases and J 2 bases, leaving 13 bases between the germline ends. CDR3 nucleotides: TGTGCCAGTAGTCATCAAGATTATCGCAATCAGCCCCAGCATTTT. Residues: CASSHQDYRNQPQHF.

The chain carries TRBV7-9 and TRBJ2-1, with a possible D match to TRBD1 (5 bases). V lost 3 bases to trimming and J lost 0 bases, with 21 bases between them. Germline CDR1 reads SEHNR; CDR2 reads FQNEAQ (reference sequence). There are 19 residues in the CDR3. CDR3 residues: CASSFPMGRRSSSYNEQFF. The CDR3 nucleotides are TGTGCCAGCAGCTTCCCCATGGGGCGGAGATCGAGCTCCTACAATGAGCAGTTCTTC. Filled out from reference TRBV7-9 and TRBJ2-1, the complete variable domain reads DTGVSQNPRHKITKRGQNVTFRCDPISEHNRLYWYRQTLGQGPEFLTYFQNEAQLEKSRLLSDRFSAERPKGSFSTLEIQRTEQGDSAMYLCASSFPMGRRSSSYNEQFFGPGTRLTVL.

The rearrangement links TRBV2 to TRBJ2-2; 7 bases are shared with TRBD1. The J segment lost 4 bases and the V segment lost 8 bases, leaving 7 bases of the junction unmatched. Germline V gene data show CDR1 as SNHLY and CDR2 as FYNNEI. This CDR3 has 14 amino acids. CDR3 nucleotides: TGTGCCAGCGGTGGGACAGTGACCACCGGGGAGCTGTTTTTT. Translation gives CASGGTVTTGELFF.

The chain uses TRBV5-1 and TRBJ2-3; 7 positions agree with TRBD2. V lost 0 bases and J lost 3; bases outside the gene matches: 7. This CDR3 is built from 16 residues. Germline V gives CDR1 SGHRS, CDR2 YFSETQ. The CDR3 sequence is CASSLAVGGGTDTQYF. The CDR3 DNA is TGCGCCAGCAGCTTGGCCGTTGGGGGAGGGACAGATACGCAGTATTTT.

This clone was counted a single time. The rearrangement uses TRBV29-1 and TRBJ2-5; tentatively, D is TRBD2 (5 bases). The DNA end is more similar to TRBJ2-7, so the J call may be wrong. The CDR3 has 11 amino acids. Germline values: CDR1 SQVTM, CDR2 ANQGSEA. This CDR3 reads CSVGRSYEQYF. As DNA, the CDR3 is TGCAGCGTTGGGAGGTCCTACGAGCAGTACTTC.

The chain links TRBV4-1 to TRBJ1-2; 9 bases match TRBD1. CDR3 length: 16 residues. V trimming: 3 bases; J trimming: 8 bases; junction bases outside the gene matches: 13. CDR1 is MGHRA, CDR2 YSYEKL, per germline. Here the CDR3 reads CASSQAGQGVLDGYTF. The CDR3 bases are TGCGCCAGCAGCCAGGCGGGACAGGGAGTGTTGGACGGCTACACCTTC.

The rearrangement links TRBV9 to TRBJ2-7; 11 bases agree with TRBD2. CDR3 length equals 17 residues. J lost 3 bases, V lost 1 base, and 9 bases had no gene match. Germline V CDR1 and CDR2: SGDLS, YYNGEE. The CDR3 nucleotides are TGTGCCAGCAGCGTATTTTCCGGGACTAGCGGCTTCTACGAGCAGTACTTC. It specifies CASSVFSGTSGFYEQYF.

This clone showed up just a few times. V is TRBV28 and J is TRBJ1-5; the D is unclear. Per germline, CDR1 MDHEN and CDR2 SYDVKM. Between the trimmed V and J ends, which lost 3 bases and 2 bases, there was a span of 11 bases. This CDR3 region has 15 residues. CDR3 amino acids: CASSFPPAGNQPQHF. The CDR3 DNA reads TGTGCCAGCAGTTTTCCCCCCGCAGGCAATCAGCCCCAGCATTTT.

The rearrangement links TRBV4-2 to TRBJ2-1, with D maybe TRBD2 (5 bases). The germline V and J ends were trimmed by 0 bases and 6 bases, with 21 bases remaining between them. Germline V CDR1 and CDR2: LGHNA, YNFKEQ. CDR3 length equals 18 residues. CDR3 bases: TGTGCCAGCAGCCAAGAGGGTTGGAGGAGACGGGAACGCAATGAGCAGTTCTTC. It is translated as CASSQEGWRRRERNEQFF.

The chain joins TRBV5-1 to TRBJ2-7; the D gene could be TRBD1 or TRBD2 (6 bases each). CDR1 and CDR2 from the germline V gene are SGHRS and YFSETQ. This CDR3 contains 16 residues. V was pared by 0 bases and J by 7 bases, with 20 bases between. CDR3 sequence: CASSLAGGQGSGEQYF. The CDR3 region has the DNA TGCGCCAGCAGCTTGGCCGGGGGACAAGGCTCCGGGGAGCAGTACTTC.

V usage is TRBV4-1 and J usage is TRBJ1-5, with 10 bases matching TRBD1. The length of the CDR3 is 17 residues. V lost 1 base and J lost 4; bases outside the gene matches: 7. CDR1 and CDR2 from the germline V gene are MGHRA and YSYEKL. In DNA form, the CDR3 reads TGCGCCAGCAGCCAAGGTCGTAGGACAGGGGGTAATCAGCCCCAGCATTTT. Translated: CASSQGRRTGGNQPQHF.

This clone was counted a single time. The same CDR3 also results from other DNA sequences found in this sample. Written as DNA, the CDR3 is TGTGCCAGCAGTGGGACAGGGGGGAGACAGCCCCAGCATTTT. This encodes CASSGTGGRQPQHF. The rearrangement links TRBV2 to TRBJ1-5, with 10 bases identical to TRBD1. Germline V gene lookup returns CDR1 SNHLY and CDR2 FYNNEI. The CDR3 is made up of 14 amino acids. V shed 4 bases, J shed 7 bases, and the junction held 4 bases outside the gene matches.